This TCR beta chain was profiled in a study of human T cells and chemical hapten exposure. Documented time point: pre-sensitization, week 0. Treatment defined: therapeutic diphenylcyclopropenone sensitization with weekly scalp DPC. TCRdb recomputed calls from the RACE reads with MiXCR, one row per CDR3 protein. The sample comprises around 57,000 distinct CDR3 sequences, approximately 10% of which are singletons, and 3.5% to 4.5% rests with the top ten. This clonotype was picked up many times. V was pared by 6 bases and J by 4 bases, with 9 bases of the junction left unmatched. This CDR3 has 16 amino acids. Germline loops: CDR1 LNHDA, CDR2 SQIVND (reference sequence).

The sequences come from whole blood, collected in connection with sensitization to the hapten diphenylcyclopropenone (DPC). The chain employs TRBV19 and TRBJ2-2; 9 bases agree with TRBD2. The sequence derives from a woman between 35 and 50 years old with alopecia areata. Some clones in this sample may be carry-over from other donors' samples. The CDR3 region has the DNA TGTGCCAGTAGCCTCCCTAGCGGGAAAGTCACCGGGGAGCTGTTTTTT. The encoded protein is CASSLPSGKVTGELFF. Looking up the rest from reference TRBV19 and TRBJ2-2 gives the full variable domain: DGGITQSPKYLFRKEGQNVTLSCEQNLNHDAMYWYRQDPGQGLRLIYYSQIVNDFQKGDIAEGYSVSREKKESFPLTVTSAQKNPTAFYLCASSLPSGKVTGELFFGEGSRLTVL.